This record covers a single T cell receptor beta chain. This record belongs to a study of Ad26.COV2.S vaccination and SARS-CoV-2 variants. V was pared by 0 bases and J by 3 bases, with 5 bases of the junction left unmatched. There are 17 residues in the CDR3. The germline CDR1 and CDR2 sequences are LGHNA and YNFKEQ. Profiling relied on immunoSEQ multiplex PCR, and the TCRdb table lists in-frame clones only, not all of them. This repertoire shows 350,000 to 400,000 clones, around nine tenths found once; its top ten account for 1.9%. The sample's treatment: roughly 18 received Ad26.COV2.S at low or high dose, single or two shots; about 5 received placebo; per-sample allocation not given. It was on day 63 after the first vaccine or placebo injection that samples were taken.

The sequence was obtained from a person aged 18 to 59 who received the Ad26.COV2.S COVID-19 vaccine or a placebo. Material: peripheral blood, obtained in a trial of Ad26.COV2.S vaccine versus placebo. The chain recombines TRBV4-2 with TRBJ2-7, with 13 nucleotides matching TRBD2. The CDR3 bases are TGTGCCAGCAGCCAAGAGGGGACTAGCGGGATAGTCTACGAGCAGTACTTC. Translating it yields CASSQEGTSGIVYEQYF.